What follows describes a single TCR beta chain. Its matching antigen is unknown. The data belong to a study of beta chain features in type 1 diabetes. Study-wide points: Researchers reported that naive, central memory and Treg TCRB repertoires appeared more similar in patients than in healthy donors. Any PCR bias toward short templates would affect both groups alike. The cDNA sequencing approach could over-represent high-TCR-expressing cells.

Via CD45RO/CCR7/CD25/CD127/CD95/CD27, cells of the CD4+ naive, central memory, regulatory and stem cell-like memory subsets were sorted. The study reverse transcribed the entire isolated RNA, so it sequenced expressed TCRB transcripts. Sequencing was performed with immunoSEQ multiplex PCR; in TCRdb, only in-frame clones are kept and a portion is missing. The sample holds 70,000 to 95,000 clones, under 35% seen once. Trimming removed 7 bases from V and 1 base from J; junction bases left unmatched: 2. Germline-derived CDR1 and CDR2 are LNHDA and SQIVND (reference sequence). CDR3 length: 13 amino acids.

This sequence joins TRBV19 and TRBJ2-3; TRBD2 matches 7 bases. The source of this sequence is a young woman in good health. Sequenced: stem cell memory CD4+ T cells from blood. CDR3 residues: CASTREGTDTQYF. CDR3 bases: TGTGCCAGTACCCGGGAGGGCACAGATACGCAGTATTTT.